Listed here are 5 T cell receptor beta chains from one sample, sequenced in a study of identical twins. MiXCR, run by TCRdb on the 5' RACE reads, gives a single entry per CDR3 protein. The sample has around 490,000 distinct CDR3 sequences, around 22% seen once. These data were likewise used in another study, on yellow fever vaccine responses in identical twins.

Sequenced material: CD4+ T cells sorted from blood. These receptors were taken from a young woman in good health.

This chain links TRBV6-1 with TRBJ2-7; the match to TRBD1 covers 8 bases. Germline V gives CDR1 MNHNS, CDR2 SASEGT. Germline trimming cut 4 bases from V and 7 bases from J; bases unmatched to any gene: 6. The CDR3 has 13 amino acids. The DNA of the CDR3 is TGTGCCAGCAGTGCCCAGGGGGCAGGTGAGCAGTACGTC. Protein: CASSAQGAGEQYV.

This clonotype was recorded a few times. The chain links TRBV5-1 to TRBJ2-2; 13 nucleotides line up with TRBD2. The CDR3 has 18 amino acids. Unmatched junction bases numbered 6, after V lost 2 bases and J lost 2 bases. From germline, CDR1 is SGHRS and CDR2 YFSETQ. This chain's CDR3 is CASSFRTSGGSNTGELFF. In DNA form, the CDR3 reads TGCGCCAGCAGCTTTCGGACTAGCGGGGGCTCTAACACCGGGGAGCTGTTTTTT. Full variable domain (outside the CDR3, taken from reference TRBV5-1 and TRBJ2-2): KAGVTQTPRYLIKTRGQQVTLSCSPISGHRSVSWYQQTPGQGLQFLFEYFSETQRNKGNFPGRFSGRQFSNSRSEMNVSTLELGDSALYLCASSFRTSGGSNTGELFFGEGSRLTVL.

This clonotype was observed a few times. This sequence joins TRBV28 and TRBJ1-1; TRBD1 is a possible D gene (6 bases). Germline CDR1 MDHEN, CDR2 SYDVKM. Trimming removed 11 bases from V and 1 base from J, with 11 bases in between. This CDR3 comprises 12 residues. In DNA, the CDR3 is TGTGCCTCCCGGGGGGCGAACACTGAAGCTTTCTTT. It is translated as CASRGANTEAFF.

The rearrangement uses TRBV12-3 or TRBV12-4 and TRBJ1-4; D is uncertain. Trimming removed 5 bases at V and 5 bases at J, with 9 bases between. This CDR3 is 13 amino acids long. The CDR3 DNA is TGTGCCAGCAGTAGGCAGCGGAATGAAAAACTGTTTTTT. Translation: CASSRQRNEKLFF.

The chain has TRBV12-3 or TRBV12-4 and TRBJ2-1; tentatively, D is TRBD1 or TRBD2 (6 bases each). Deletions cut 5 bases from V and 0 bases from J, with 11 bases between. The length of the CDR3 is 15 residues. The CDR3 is CASSNRGPSYNEQFF. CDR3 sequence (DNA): TGTGCCAGCAGTAACCGGGGGCCCTCCTACAATGAGCAGTTCTTC.